This TCR beta chain was sequenced for a study of T cell responses to AZD1222 COVID-19 vaccine. This table comes from immunoSEQ multiplex PCR, and its TCRdb copy is limited to in-frame clones, with some not included. The sample records fewer than 250,000 clones, almost 95% being singletons. The V gene lost 2 bases and the J gene lost 4 bases, with 13 bases spanning the gap. The CDR3 has 16 amino acids. In germline, CDR1 is SGHKS, CDR2 YYEKEE (reference sequence). This clonotype was sampled from an adult in good health. The chain joins TRBV5-5 to TRBJ1-6; a weak D match, TRBD1 (5 bases). This specimen was peripheral blood, taken on day 0 of AZD1222 vaccination. The CDR3 here is CASSFRGVGYNSPLHF. The CDR3 DNA follows: TGTGCCAGCAGCTTTCGGGGGGTTGGGTATAATTCACCCCTCCACTTT.